This is a list of T cell receptor beta chains from one sample in a study of cytomegalovirus exposure and HLA in healthy donors. Libraries were prepared by immunoSEQ multiplex PCR; TCRdb keeps only in-frame clonotypes and omits some of them. The sample has approximately 110,000 clones, roughly 93% seen once; the top ten hold around 1.3%. Input material: PBMCs. The receptor set was obtained from a young woman in good health and CMV-seronegative. Each CDR3 is given with its conserved first and last residue. The order of the fields is CDR3 protein, CDR3 DNA, J gene, clone size, D gene, V gene. D genes are given only for firm matches. The size of a clone is reported for some rows only, either as once, few or many, or as a class for expanded clones.

CASSEPGALTGELFF,TGTGCCAGCAGTGAACCAGGGGCCCTCACCGGGGAGCTGTTTTTT,TRBJ2-2,.,.,TRBV6-1
CASSLNFGSGRLLPFF,TGTGCCAGCAGTTTAAACTTTGGGAGCGGGAGGCTTCTCCCGTTCTTC,TRBJ2-1,.,TRBD2,TRBV28
CASSEDGGGAHEQFF,TGTGCCAGCAGTGAAGACGGCGGGGGGGCGCATGAGCAGTTCTTC,TRBJ2-1,few,TRBD2,TRBV6-1
CASSQDGVRAYF,TGCGCCAGCAGCCAAGATGGGGTCAGGGCCTACTTC,TRBJ2-7,.,.,TRBV4-1
CASSSTTGGYNEQFF,TGTGCCAGCAGCAGCACGACAGGGGGCTACAATGAGCAGTTCTTC,TRBJ2-1,.,TRBD1,TRBV28
CAITPGLAGEDTQYF,TGTGCCATTACTCCGGGACTAGCGGGGGAAGATACGCAGTATTTT,TRBJ2-3,.,TRBD2,TRBV7-6
CASSFGRAEAFF,TGTGCCAGCAGTTTTGGCAGGGCTGAAGCTTTCTTT,TRBJ1-1,.,.,TRBV28
CASSRDSTYEQYF,TGTGCCAGCAGCCGAGACAGCACCTACGAGCAGTACTTC,TRBJ2-7,.,.,TRBV7-3
CASSIATPDTQYF,TGCGCCAGCAGCATCGCTACCCCAGATACGCAGTATTTT,TRBJ2-3,.,.,TRBV5-1
CASSPLLAISYEQYF,TGTGCCAGCAGCCCATTATTAGCGATCTCCTACGAGCAGTACTTC,TRBJ2-7,.,.,TRBV14
CASSLQGGGALPYEQYF,TGTGCCAGCAGCTTACAAGGGGGCGGGGCACTACCCTACGAGCAGTACTTC,TRBJ2-7,.,.,TRBV11-2
CASSLEDTSKNIQYF,TGTGCCAGCAGCTTAGAAGACACCTCCAAAAACATTCAGTACTTC,TRBJ2-4,once,.,TRBV7-2
CASSSGGQGNRNIQYF,TGTGCCAGCAGCTCGGGAGGACAGGGTAATAGAAACATTCAGTACTTC,TRBJ2-4,.,.,TRBV5-6
CASRSGTGDFYEQYF,TGTGCCAGCAGATCCGGGACAGGGGATTTCTACGAGCAGTACTTC,TRBJ2-7,.,TRBD1,TRBV5-4
CASSQEEGGYGYTF,TGTGCCAGCAGCCAAGAAGAAGGGGGCTATGGCTACACCTTC,TRBJ1-2,.,.,TRBV14
CASSESPGTEAFF,TGCGCCAGCAGTGAGTCACCGGGAACTGAAGCTTTCTTT,TRBJ1-1,.,.,TRBV10-1
CSVEVDRGYEQYF,TGCAGCGTTGAAGTAGACAGGGGGTACGAGCAGTACTTC,TRBJ2-7,.,TRBD1,TRBV29-1
CASSSVAGTNTGELFF,TGTGCCAGCAGCTCGGTAGCGGGAACGAACACCGGGGAGCTGTTTTTT,TRBJ2-2,.,TRBD2,TRBV7-9
CASRGDRYFTDTQYF,TGTGCCAGCAGAGGGGACAGATACTTCACAGATACGCAGTATTTT,TRBJ2-3,.,TRBD1,TRBV6-5
CASSLTGGHNQPQHF,TGCGCCAGCAGCTTGACAGGTGGACATAATCAGCCCCAGCATTTT,TRBJ1-5,.,.,TRBV5-1
CASSTGTPQETQYF,TGCGCCAGCAGCACCGGGACACCCCAAGAGACCCAGTACTTC,TRBJ2-5,.,.,TRBV5-1
CASSPGQGIGQPQHF,TGTGCCAGCTCACCAGGGCAGGGAATCGGACAGCCCCAGCATTTT,TRBJ1-5,.,.,TRBV18
CASSLVGQAYEQYF,TGCGCCAGCAGCTTGGTGGGACAGGCCTACGAGCAGTACTTC,TRBJ2-7,.,TRBD1,TRBV5-1
CASSSGAAGAQPQHF,TGTGCCAGCTCATCAGGGGCGGCGGGAGCACAGCCCCAGCATTTT,TRBJ1-5,.,.,TRBV27
CAIRPQGVGTGELFF,TGTGCCATCAGGCCCCAAGGGGTTGGCACCGGGGAGCTGTTTTTT,TRBJ2-2,.,.,TRBV10-3
CASSLTTTSGVNTGELFF,TGTGCCAGCAGTTTAACGACAACTAGCGGGGTAAACACCGGGGAGCTGTTTTTT,TRBJ2-2,.,TRBD2,TRBV27
CASSRRASGSYEQYF,TGCGCCAGCAGCCGGAGGGCTAGCGGGAGCTACGAGCAGTACTTC,TRBJ2-7,.,TRBD2,TRBV4-1
CSAGRQGAREKLFF,TGCAGCGCCGGCAGACAGGGGGCGCGTGAAAAACTGTTTTTT,TRBJ1-4,.,TRBD1,TRBV29-1
CASSGGGWTEAFF,TGTGCCAGCAGTGGAGGGGGCTGGACTGAAGCTTTCTTT,TRBJ1-1,.,TRBD1,TRBV6-1
CASSYARGVNTEAFF,TGTGCCAGCAGTTACGCTCGGGGGGTGAACACTGAAGCTTTCTTT,TRBJ1-1,.,.,TRBV6-5
CAWSDGTAYEQYF,TGTGCCTGGAGTGACGGGACAGCCTACGAGCAGTACTTC,TRBJ2-7,.,TRBD1,TRBV30
CASSLIQGASEKLFF,TGTGCCAGCAGCTTGATCCAGGGGGCGTCTGAAAAACTGTTTTTT,TRBJ1-4,.,TRBD1,TRBV7-9
CASNPGTHLMNTEAFF,TGCGCCAGCAACCCCGGGACACACCTTATGAACACTGAAGCTTTCTTT,TRBJ1-1,.,.,TRBV5-1
CASSYSWDSVGKLFF,TGTGCCAGCAGTTACTCCTGGGACTCAGTCGGGAAACTGTTTTTT,TRBJ1-4,.,.,TRBV6-5
CASRLWEGPYEQYF,TGTGCCAGCAGATTGTGGGAGGGACCCTACGAGCAGTACTTC,TRBJ2-7,.,TRBD2,TRBV6-1
CASSPGQGAYEQYF,TGTGCCAGCTCACCGGGACAGGGAGCCTACGAGCAGTACTTC,TRBJ2-7,few,TRBD1,TRBV18
CASSATMGGSEQYF,TGCGCCAGCAGCGCTACCATGGGGGGGAGCGAGCAGTACTTC,TRBJ2-7,.,TRBD2,TRBV5-1
CASSLRGDNEKLFF,TGTGCCAGCAGCCTCAGGGGGGATAATGAAAAACTGTTTTTT,TRBJ1-4,.,TRBD1,TRBV13
CASSLWRDLSTEAFF,TGCGCCAGCAGCTTATGGAGGGACCTGTCGACTGAAGCTTTCTTT,TRBJ1-1,.,.,TRBV5-1
CASSVEEGPRGEQFF,TGTGCCAGCAGCGTAGAGGAGGGCCCCCGTGGTGAGCAGTTCTTC,TRBJ2-1,.,.,TRBV9
CASSVSGQGGNTIYF,TGTGCCAGCAGCGTGAGTGGACAGGGGGGAAACACCATATATTTT,TRBJ1-3,once,TRBD1,TRBV9
CASTEGGPSQPQHF,TGTGCCAGCACGGAGGGAGGCCCCTCTCAGCCCCAGCATTTT,TRBJ1-5,.,.,TRBV6-5
CASSPNQGDEKLFF,TGTGCCAGCAGCCCGAACCAGGGGGATGAAAAACTGTTTTTT,TRBJ1-4,.,TRBD1,TRBV6-5
CASSRGLAGVNEQFF,TGTGCCAGCAGCAGGGGACTAGCGGGGGTAAATGAGCAGTTCTTC,TRBJ2-1,.,TRBD2,TRBV6-6
CASSVGGVGDRTQYF,TGTGCCAGCAGCGTAGGGGGGGTTGGGGACCGGACCCAGTACTTC,TRBJ2-5,.,.,TRBV9
CASSIVFRRHYGYTF,TGTGCCAGTAGTATAGTTTTTAGGAGGCACTATGGCTACACCTTC,TRBJ1-2,.,.,TRBV19
CAWSVPPRSQETQYF,TGTGCCTGGAGTGTTCCCCCCCGGAGTCAAGAGACCCAGTACTTC,TRBJ2-5,.,.,TRBV30
CASRGRSGELFF,TGTGCCAGCAGGGGGCGGTCCGGGGAGCTGTTTTTT,TRBJ2-2,.,.,TRBV9
CAWSGGGTFYGYTF,TGTGCCTGGAGTGGTGGGGGGACCTTCTATGGCTACACCTTC,TRBJ1-2,.,.,TRBV30
CASSTHRTALYGYTF,TGTGCCAGCAGTACTCACAGGACAGCCCTTTATGGCTACACCTTC,TRBJ1-2,.,.,TRBV6-5
CASSLEQGYEQYF,TGTGCCAGCAGCTTAGAGCAGGGCTACGAGCAGTACTTC,TRBJ2-7,.,.,TRBV7-8
CASSVGFGGIYGYTF,TGTGCCAGCAGTGTTGGGTTCGGGGGAATCTATGGCTACACCTTC,TRBJ1-2,few,.,TRBV6-4
CASSLKGGVYEQYF,TGTGCCAGCAGTTTAAAAGGGGGTGTCTACGAGCAGTACTTC,TRBJ2-7,.,.,TRBV27
CAISGQDYGYTF,TGTGCCATCAGTGGACAGGACTATGGCTACACCTTC,TRBJ1-2,once,.,TRBV10-3